Sequencing of this T cell receptor (beta chain) was carried out in a study of patients and donors after allogeneic stem cell transplantation. This clonotype showed up many times. In germline, CDR1 is MNHEY, CDR2 SMNVEV (reference sequence). With 3 bases removed from V and 4 bases from J, the gap between germline ends came to 10 bases. The CDR3 runs to 14 residues. One entry per CDR3 protein results from TCRdb running MiXCR on the RT-PCR reads. Altogether some 960,000 distinct CDR3 sequences are present, more than 15% being singletons, with the ten largest covering around 6%. Source material: blood, either unsorted or a sorted T cell fraction (not recorded which). This rearrangement joins TRBV27 to TRBJ2-1, with D maybe TRBD1 (6 bases). This receptor was identified in a human donor who was either an allogeneic HSCT recipient or a stem cell or donor lymphocyte infusion donor (not recorded which). It is not recorded whose cells these are; they may come from a transplant donor. The CDR3 spells CASSLGAGYNEQFF. In DNA, the CDR3 is TGTGCCAGCAGTTTGGGGGCAGGGTACAATGAGCAGTTCTTC.